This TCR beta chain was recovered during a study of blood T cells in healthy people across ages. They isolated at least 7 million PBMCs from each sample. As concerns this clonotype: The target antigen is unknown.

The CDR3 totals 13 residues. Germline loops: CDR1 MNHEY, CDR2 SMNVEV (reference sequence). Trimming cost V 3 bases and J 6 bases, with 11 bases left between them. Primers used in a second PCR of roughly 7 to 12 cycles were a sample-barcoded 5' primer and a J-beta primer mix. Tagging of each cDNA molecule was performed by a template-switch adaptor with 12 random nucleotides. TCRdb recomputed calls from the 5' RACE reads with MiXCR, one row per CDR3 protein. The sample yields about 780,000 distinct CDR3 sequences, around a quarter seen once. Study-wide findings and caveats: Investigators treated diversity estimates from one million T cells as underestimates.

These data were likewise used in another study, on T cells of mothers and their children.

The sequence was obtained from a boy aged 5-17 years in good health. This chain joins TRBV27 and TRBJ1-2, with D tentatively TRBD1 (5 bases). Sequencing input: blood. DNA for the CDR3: TGTGCCAGCAGTTTCAACAGAGGGGATGGCTACACCTTC. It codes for CASSFNRGDGYTF.